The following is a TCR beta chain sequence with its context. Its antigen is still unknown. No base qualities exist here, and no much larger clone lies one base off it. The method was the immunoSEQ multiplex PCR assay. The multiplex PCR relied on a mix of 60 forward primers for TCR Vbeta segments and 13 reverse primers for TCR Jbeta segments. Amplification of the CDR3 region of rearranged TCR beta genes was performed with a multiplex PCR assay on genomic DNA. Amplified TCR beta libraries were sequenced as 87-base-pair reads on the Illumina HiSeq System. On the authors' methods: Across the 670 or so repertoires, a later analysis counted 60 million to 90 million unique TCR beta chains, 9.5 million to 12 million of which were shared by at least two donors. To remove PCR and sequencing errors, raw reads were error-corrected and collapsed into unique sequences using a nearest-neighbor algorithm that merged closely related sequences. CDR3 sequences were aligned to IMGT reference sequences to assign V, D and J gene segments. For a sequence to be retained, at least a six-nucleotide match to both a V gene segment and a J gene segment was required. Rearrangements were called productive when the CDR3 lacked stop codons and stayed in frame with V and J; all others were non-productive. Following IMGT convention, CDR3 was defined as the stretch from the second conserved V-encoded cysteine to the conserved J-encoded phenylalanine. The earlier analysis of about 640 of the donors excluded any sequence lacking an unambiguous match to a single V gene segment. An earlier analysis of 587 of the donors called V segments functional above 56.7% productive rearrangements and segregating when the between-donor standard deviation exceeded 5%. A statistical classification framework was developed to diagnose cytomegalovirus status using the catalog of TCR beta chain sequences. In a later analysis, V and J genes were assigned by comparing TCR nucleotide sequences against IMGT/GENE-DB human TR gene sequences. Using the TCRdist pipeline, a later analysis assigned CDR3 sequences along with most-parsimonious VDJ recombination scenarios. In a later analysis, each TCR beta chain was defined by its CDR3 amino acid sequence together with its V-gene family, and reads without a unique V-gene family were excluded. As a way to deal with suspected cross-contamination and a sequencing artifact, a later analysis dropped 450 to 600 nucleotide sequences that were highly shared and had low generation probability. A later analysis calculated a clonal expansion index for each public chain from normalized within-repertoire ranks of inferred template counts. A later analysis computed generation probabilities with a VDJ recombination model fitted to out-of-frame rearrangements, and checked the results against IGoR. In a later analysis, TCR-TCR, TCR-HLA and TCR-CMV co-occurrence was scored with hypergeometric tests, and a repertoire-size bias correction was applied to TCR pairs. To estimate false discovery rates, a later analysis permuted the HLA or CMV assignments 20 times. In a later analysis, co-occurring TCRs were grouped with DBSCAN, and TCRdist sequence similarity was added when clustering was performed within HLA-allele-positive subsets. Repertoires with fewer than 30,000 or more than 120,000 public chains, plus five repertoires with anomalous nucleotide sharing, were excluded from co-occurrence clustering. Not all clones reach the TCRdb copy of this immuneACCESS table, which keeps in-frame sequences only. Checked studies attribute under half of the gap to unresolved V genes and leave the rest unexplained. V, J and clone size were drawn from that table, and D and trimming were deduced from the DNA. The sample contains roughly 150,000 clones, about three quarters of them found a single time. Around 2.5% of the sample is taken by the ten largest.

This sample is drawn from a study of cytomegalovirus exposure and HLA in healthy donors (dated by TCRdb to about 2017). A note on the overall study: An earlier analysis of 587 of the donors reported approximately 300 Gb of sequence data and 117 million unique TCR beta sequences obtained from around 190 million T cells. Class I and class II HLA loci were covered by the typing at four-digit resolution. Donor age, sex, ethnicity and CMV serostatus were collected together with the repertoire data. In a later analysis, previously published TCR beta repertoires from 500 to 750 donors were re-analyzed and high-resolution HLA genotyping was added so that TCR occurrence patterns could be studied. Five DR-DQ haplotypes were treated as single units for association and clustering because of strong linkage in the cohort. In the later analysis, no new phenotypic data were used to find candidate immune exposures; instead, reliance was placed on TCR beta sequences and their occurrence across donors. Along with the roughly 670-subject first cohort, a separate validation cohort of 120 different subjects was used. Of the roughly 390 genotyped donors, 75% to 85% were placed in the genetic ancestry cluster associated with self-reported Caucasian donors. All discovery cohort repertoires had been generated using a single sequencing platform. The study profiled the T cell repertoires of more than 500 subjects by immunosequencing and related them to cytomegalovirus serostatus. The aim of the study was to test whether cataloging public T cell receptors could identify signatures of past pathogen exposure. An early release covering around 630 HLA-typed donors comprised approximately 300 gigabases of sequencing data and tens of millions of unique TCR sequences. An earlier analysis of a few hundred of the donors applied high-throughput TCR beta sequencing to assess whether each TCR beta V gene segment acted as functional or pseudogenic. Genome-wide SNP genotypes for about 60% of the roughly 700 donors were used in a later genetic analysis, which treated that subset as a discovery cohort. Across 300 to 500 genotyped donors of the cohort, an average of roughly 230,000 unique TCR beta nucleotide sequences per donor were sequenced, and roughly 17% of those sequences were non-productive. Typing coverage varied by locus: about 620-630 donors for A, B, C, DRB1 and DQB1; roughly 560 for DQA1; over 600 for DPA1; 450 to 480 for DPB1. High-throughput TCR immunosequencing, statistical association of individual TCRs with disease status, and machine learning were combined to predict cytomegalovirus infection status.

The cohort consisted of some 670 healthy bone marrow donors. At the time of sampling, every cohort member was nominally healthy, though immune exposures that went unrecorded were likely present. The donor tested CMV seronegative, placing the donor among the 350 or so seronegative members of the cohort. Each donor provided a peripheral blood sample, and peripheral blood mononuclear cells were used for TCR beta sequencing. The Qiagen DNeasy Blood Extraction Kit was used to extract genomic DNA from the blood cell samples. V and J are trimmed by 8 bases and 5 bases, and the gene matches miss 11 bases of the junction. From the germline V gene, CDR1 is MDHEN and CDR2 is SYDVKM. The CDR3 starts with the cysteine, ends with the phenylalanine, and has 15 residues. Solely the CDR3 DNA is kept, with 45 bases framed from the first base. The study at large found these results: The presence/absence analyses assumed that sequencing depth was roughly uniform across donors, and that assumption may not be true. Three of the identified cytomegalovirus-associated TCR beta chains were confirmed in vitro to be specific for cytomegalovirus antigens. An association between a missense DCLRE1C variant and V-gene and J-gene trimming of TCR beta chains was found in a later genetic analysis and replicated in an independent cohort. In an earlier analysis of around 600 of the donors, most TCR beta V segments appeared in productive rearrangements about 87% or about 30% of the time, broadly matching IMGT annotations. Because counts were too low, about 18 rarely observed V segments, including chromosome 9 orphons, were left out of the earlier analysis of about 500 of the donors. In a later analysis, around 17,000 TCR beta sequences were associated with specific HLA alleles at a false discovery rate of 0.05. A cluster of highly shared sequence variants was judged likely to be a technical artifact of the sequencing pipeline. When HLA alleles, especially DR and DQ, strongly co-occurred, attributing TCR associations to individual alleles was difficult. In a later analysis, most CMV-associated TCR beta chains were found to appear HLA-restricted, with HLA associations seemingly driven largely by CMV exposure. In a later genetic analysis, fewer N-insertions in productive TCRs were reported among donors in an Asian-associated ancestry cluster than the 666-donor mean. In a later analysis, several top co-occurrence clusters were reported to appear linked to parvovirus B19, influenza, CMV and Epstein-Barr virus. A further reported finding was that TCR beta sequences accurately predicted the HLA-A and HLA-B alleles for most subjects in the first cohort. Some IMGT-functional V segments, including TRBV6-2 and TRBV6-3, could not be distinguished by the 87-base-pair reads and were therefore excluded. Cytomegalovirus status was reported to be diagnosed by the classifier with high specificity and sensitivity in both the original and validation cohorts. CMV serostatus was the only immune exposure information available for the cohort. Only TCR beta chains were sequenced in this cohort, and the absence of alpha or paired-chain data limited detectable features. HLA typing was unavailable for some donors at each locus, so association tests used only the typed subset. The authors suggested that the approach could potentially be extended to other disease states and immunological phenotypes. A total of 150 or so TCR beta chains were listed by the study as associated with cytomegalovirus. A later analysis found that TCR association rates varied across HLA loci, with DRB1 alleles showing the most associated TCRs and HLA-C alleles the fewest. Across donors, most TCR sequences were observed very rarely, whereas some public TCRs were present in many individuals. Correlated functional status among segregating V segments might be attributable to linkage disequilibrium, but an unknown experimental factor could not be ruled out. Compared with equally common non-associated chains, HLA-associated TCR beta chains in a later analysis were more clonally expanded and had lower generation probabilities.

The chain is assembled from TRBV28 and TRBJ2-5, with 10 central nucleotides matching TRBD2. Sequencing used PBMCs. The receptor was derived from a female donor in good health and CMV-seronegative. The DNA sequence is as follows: TGTGCCAGCGGTACTAGCGGGACGGTTCGGGAGACCCAGTACTTC. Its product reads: CASGTSGTVRETQYF.